The 9 T cell receptor beta chains below were found in one sample sequenced in a study of radiation and T cells in renal cell carcinoma. Sample time point: blood 4 weeks post-SBRT, at nephrectomy. Treatment in this sample: 15 Gy SBRT to primary tumor, nephrectomy 4 weeks later. Clones were sequenced by immunoSEQ multiplex PCR, and TCRdb holds only the in-frame ones, with some missing. The sample gives 150,000 to 200,000 clones, about 88% of which show up once; around 10% is in the top ten. The sequencing used blood, collected from a patient whose treatment included radiotherapy and nephrectomy. The receptor source for this set is a woman between 50 and 59 years old with renal cell carcinoma.

V usage is TRBV7-2 and J usage is TRBJ2-6; D is uncertain. This CDR3 has 15 amino acids. Germline lookup yields CDR1 SGHTA and CDR2 FQGNSA. Between the trimmed V and J ends, which lost 3 bases and 3 bases, there was a span of 9 bases. CDR3 coding DNA: TGTGCCAGCAGCTTTTTTGGTAGTGGGGCCAACGTCCTGACTTTC. It is translated as CASSFFGSGANVLTF.

The V and J genes are TRBV27 and TRBJ2-7; D is possibly TRBD1 (6 bases). V lost 4 bases and J lost 3, with 16 bases in between. This CDR3 contains 15 residues. Germline loops: CDR1 MNHEY, CDR2 SMNVEV (reference sequence). The CDR3: CASSSTFGQRYEQYF. The CDR3 coding sequence is TGTGCCAGCAGTTCAACTTTCGGACAGCGCTACGAGCAGTACTTC.

The chain is built from TRBV4-1 and TRBJ1-1; D gene uncertain. The CDR3 runs to 16 residues. Trimming cost V 4 bases and J 7 bases, with 22 bases left between them. The germline V gene has CDR1 MGHRA and CDR2 YSYEKL. The CDR3 coding sequence is TGCGCCAGCAGCCCGGCCGGAGGGCAAGACTTCGATGAAGCTTTCTTT. Translating gives CASSPAGGQDFDEAFF.

This chain connects TRBV10-2 to TRBJ2-5, with TRBD2 matching 9 bases. CDR1 and CDR2 from the germline V gene are WSHSY and SAAADI. There are 14 residues in the CDR3. V dropped 8 bases and J dropped 7; count of bases not matched to a gene: 11. The CDR3 loop reads CASAGGLTGGTQYF. CDR3 nucleotides: TGCGCCAGCGCGGGGGGGCTCACAGGCGGGACCCAGTACTTC.

The chain employs TRBV19 and TRBJ1-5; D perhaps matches TRBD1 (6 bases). CDR1 is LNHDA, CDR2 SQIVND, per germline (reference sequence). This CDR3 has 14 amino acids. V shed 3 bases and J shed 4 bases, with 10 bases lying between them. For the CDR3, the DNA is TGTGCCAGTAGTATGTGGGGGGCAAATCAGCCCCAGCATTTT. Amino acids: CASSMWGANQPQHF.

This clone was seen just once. The rearrangement links TRBV7-2 to TRBJ1-3; 7 bases match TRBD1. CDR1 is SGHTA and CDR2 is FQGNSA in the germline V gene. Unmatched junction bases numbered 5, after V lost 5 bases and J lost 1 base. The CDR3 spans 15 residues. As DNA, the CDR3 is TGTGCCAGCAGCCCCAGGGGGGGGTCTGGAAACACCATATATTTT. Its translation: CASSPRGGSGNTIYF. The full variable domain, in which reference TRBV7-2 and TRBJ1-3 provide the parts outside the CDR3, is GAGVSQSPSNKVTEKGKDVELRCDPISGHTALYWYRQSLGQGLEFLIYFQGNSAPDKSGLPSDRFSAERTGGSVSTLTIQRTQQEDSAVYLCASSPRGGSGNTIYFGEGSWLTVV.

V usage is TRBV19 and J usage is TRBJ2-6; 10 bases map to TRBD1. Trimming took 4 bases from V and 0 from J; bases not matched to a gene: 12. The CDR3 extends over 20 amino acids. Germline values: CDR1 LNHDA, CDR2 SQIVND (reference sequence). CDR3 region: CASSRLGLGQGNSGANVLTF. CDR3 nucleotides: TGTGCCAGTAGTAGATTGGGTTTGGGACAGGGGAACTCTGGGGCCAACGTCCTGACTTTC.

V is TRBV7-8 and J is TRBJ2-7; D is uncertain. Germline V lookup: CDR1 SGHVS, CDR2 FQNEAQ. V was pared by 5 bases and J by 4 bases, with 12 bases between. The CDR3 loop spans 13 amino acids. The CDR3: CASSLPQTYEQYF. DNA of the CDR3: TGTGCCAGCAGCCTACCTCAAACGTACGAGCAGTACTTC.

This clone occurred a few times. The CDR3 region is CASSPRAGMNTEAFF. Here the CDR3 DNA reads TGTGCCAGCAGTCCCCGGGCAGGAATGAACACTGAAGCTTTCTTT. The chain carries TRBV2 and TRBJ1-1; D not resolved. CDR1 and CDR2 from the germline V gene are SNHLY and FYNNEI. V was cut by 5 bases and J by 0 bases, with 13 bases left in between. The CDR3 covers 15 residues. Looking up the rest from reference TRBV2 and TRBJ1-1 gives the full variable domain: EPEVTQTPSHQVTQMGQEVILRCVPISNHLYFYWYRQILGQKVEFLVSFYNNEISEKSEIFDDQFSVERPDGSNFTLKIRSTKLEDSAMYFCASSPRAGMNTEAFFGQGTRLTVV.